The 27 T cell receptor beta chains in this list originate from one sample, sequenced in a study of T cells after yellow fever vaccination. Each CDR3 protein is one row after TCRdb ran MiXCR on the 5' RACE reads. The data contain roughly 520,000 distinct CDR3 sequences, 21% of them singletons. The input for sequencing was PBMCs, taken less than 25 days after the first yellow fever vaccination. All receptors derive from a man aged 18-30 years who received the YFV17D yellow fever vaccine.

The chain carries TRBV4-1 and TRBJ1-2; weak D call: TRBD1 (6 bases). Germline CDR1 reads MGHRA; CDR2 reads YSYEKL. The CDR3 runs to 16 residues. Between the trimmed V and J ends, which lost 0 bases and 1 base, there was a span of 12 bases. CDR3 loop: CASSQEQGPLNYGYTF. The CDR3 DNA is TGCGCCAGCAGCCAAGAACAGGGCCCCCTTAACTATGGCTACACCTTC.

The genes are TRBV10-2 and TRBJ2-2; tentatively, D is TRBD2 (7 bases). From germline, CDR1 is WSHSY and CDR2 SAAADI. The CDR3 has 14 residues. Deletions cut 6 bases from V and 5 bases from J, with 13 bases between. CDR3 nucleotide sequence: TGCGCCAGCAGGGGGGGGCCGGGGACCGGGGAGCTGTTTTTT. Translation: CASRGGPGTGELFF.

The chain links TRBV11-2 to TRBJ2-2; D gene uncertain. Germline assignment: CDR1 SGHAT and CDR2 FQNNGV. Trimming shortened V by 0 bases and J by 6 bases, and 11 bases separated the two germline ends. The CDR3 extends over 15 amino acids. The CDR3 is CASSLEATPAGELFF. CDR3 sequence (DNA): TGTGCCAGCAGCTTAGAAGCCACCCCAGCCGGGGAGCTGTTTTTT.

This chain links TRBV20-1 with TRBJ2-5; 9 bases are shared with TRBD1. The V gene's germline CDR1 is DFQATT and CDR2 SNEGSKA (reference sequence). With 3 bases clipped from V and 5 bases from J, the junction kept 13 bases outside the gene matches. This CDR3 has 16 residues. The CDR3 region has the DNA TGCAGTGCTAGCACAGACCGACAGGGGGTGTGGGAGACCCAGTACTTC. This gives the protein CSASTDRQGVWETQYF.

V gene TRBV5-1 combines with J gene TRBJ1-3, with no clear D. CDR3 length: 15 residues. V lost 4 bases and J 6 bases, leaving 17 bases between the germline ends. Germline V CDR1 and CDR2: SGHRS, YFSETQ. The CDR3 is CASSPKGGLENTIYF. In DNA, the CDR3 is TGCGCCAGCAGCCCGAAGGGAGGGCTCGAAAACACCATATATTTT.

The chain has TRBV4-1 and TRBJ2-2; 12 nucleotides line up with TRBD2. CDR1 and CDR2 from the germline V gene are MGHRA and YSYEKL. V lost 3 bases to trimming and J lost 6 bases; unmatched junction nucleotides: 8. The CDR3 is 17 amino acids. The CDR3 spells CASSQNPGLAGPGELFF. CDR3 in DNA: TGCGCCAGCAGCCAGAACCCCGGACTAGCGGGGCCCGGGGAGCTGTTTTTT.

V is TRBV4-1 and J is TRBJ1-6, with a possible D match to TRBD1 (6 bases). Germline CDR1 is MGHRA and CDR2 is YSYEKL. Trimming took 1 base from V and 4 from J, leaving 14 bases between them. The CDR3 consists of 17 residues. This chain's CDR3 is CASSQGGHRIYNSPLHF. The CDR3 coding sequence is TGCGCCAGCAGCCAAGGGGGACACCGTATTTATAATTCACCCCTCCACTTT.

In its sample, this clonotype was seen a few times. This chain connects TRBV10-3 to TRBJ1-5, with no clear D. Trimming pared 0 bases from V and 3 bases from J, leaving 9 bases between. This CDR3 region has 15 residues. The germline gives CDR1 ENHRY, CDR2 SYGVKD. The CDR3 DNA reads as TGTGCCATCAGTGAGTCAGGAGCTAACAATCAGCCCCAGCATTTT. Translated, it gives CAISESGANNQPQHF.

The chain has TRBV7-9 and TRBJ2-1; either TRBD1 or TRBD2 may fit D (5 bases each). The CDR3 has 17 amino acids. Trimming cost V 1 base and J 3 bases, with 16 bases left between them. Germline V gene data show CDR1 as SEHNR and CDR2 as FQNEAQ (reference sequence). CDR3 sequence: CASSLDGGTELYNEQFF. CDR3 sequence (DNA): TGTGCCAGCAGCTTAGATGGTGGGACGGAACTCTACAATGAGCAGTTCTTC.

This clonotype was seen a few times. The J gene is TRBJ2-3, the V gene TRBV14, with 8 bases lining up with TRBD2. The junction had 7 bases not matched to a gene; V was cut back by 4 bases and J by 1 base. The germline V gene encodes CDR1 SGHDN and CDR2 FVKESK. The CDR3 has 16 amino acids. CDR3 residues: CASSPGRGAGTDTQYF. The DNA of the CDR3 is TGTGCCAGCAGCCCCGGGAGGGGGGCCGGCACAGATACGCAGTATTTT.

The sample holds a few counts of this clonotype. This sequence joins TRBV7-2 and TRBJ2-5, with 14 nucleotides matching TRBD2. This CDR3 contains 17 residues. From germline, CDR1 is SGHTA and CDR2 FQGNSA. After removal of 4 bases from V and 9 bases from J, the junction contained 13 bases not matched to a gene. CDR3 loop: CASSWTGTSGGLVAQYF. The CDR3 DNA sequence: TGTGCCAGCAGCTGGACCGGGACTAGCGGGGGACTAGTGGCCCAGTACTTC.

This clonotype was found a few times. V usage is TRBV5-1 and J usage is TRBJ2-3; D is perhaps TRBD2 (6 bases). This CDR3 comprises 12 residues. CDR1 is SGHRS, CDR2 YFSETQ, per germline. With 4 bases removed from V and 6 bases from J, the gap between germline ends came to 9 bases. The CDR3 spells CASSRERDTQYF. CDR3 DNA sequence: TGCGCCAGCAGCCGGGAGAGGGATACGCAGTATTTT.

Only a few counts were recorded for this clonotype. V gene TRBV27 combines with J gene TRBJ2-3; D is unclear. Germline values: CDR1 MNHEY, CDR2 SMNVEV (reference sequence). The CDR3 loop spans 18 amino acids. V was trimmed by 0 bases and J by 2 bases, leaving 18 bases between them. The CDR3 reads CASSLSAGRMDITDTQYF. The CDR3 DNA follows: TGTGCCAGCAGTTTATCCGCCGGCCGGATGGATATCACAGATACGCAGTATTTT.

This clonotype has at least ten counts. The chain carries TRBV14 and TRBJ2-1; D is unresolved. The CDR3 length is 17 residues. The germline V gene encodes CDR1 SGHDN and CDR2 FVKESK. Deletions cut 5 bases from V and 7 bases from J, with 24 bases between. For the CDR3, the DNA is TGTGCCAGCAGCGCCCGCAGGTTAGCCGTTTCAAGGAATGAGCAGTTCTTC. As protein: CASSARRLAVSRNEQFF.

This sequence joins TRBV10-3 and TRBJ1-2; D is undetermined. Germline V gene lookup returns CDR1 ENHRY and CDR2 SYGVKD. Between the trimmed V and J ends, which lost 0 bases and 7 bases, there was a span of 12 bases. The CDR3 has 14 amino acids. In DNA, the CDR3 is TGTGCCATCAGTGAGTCAATGCGGGAAAGTGGCTACACCTTC. Translation: CAISESMRESGYTF.

V and J are TRBV2 and TRBJ1-1, with unresolved D. CDR1 and CDR2 from the germline V gene are SNHLY and FYNNEI. CDR3 size: 13 residues. The ends were cut back, 6 bases at V and 3 bases at J, with 11 bases in the middle. The CDR3 reads CASRTVFDTEAFF. CDR3 nucleotide sequence: TGTGCCAGCAGGACCGTCTTTGACACTGAAGCTTTCTTT.

This clonotype occurred a few times. This chain links TRBV10-2 with TRBJ2-5; D possibly corresponds to TRBD2 (7 bases). The V gene lost 4 bases and the J gene lost 1 base, with 13 bases spanning the gap. This CDR3 is built from 15 residues. Per germline, CDR1 WSHSY and CDR2 SAAADI. This chain's CDR3 is CASSALRGPQETQYF. The CDR3 bases are TGCGCCAGCAGTGCCTTGCGGGGGCCCCAAGAGACCCAGTACTTC.

Only one count was recorded for this clonotype. V usage is TRBV6-1 and J usage is TRBJ1-5; no definite D call. CDR1 MNHNS and CDR2 SASEGT come from the germline V gene. The V gene lost 6 bases and the J gene lost 1 base, with 19 bases spanning the gap. CDR3 length: 17 residues. CDR3 sequence (DNA): TGTGCCAGCAGCCCGCAGGCCCCTTCCTTCAGCAATCAGCCCCAGCATTTT. As protein: CASSPQAPSFSNQPQHF.

This clonotype was detected only a few times. The chain carries TRBV29-1 and TRBJ2-3; D gene ambiguous. Germline V gives CDR1 SQVTM, CDR2 ANQGSEA. The germline V and J ends were trimmed by 7 bases and 1 base, with 12 bases remaining between them. CDR3 size: 13 residues. CDR3 nucleotides: TGCAGCGGGAGCGTTACCCGCACAGATACGCAGTATTTT. This encodes CSGSVTRTDTQYF.

This clonotype was counted only a few times. The chain carries TRBV12-3 or TRBV12-4 and TRBJ2-3; D is uncertain. The V gene lost 7 bases and the J gene lost 2 bases, with 7 bases spanning the gap. CDR3 length equals 12 residues. This chain's CDR3 is CASKRDTDTQYF. As DNA, the CDR3 is TGTGCCAGCAAAAGAGACACAGATACGCAGTATTTT.

The chain combines TRBV20-1 with TRBJ2-7, with 7 bases fitting TRBD2. Germline values: CDR1 DFQATT, CDR2 SNEGSKA (reference sequence). J gave up 4 bases and V 5 bases, and 11 bases lay outside the gene matches. The length of the CDR3 is 14 residues. CDR3 coding DNA: TGCAGTGCTGTTCCTCGGGACTACTTATACGAGCAGTACTTC. Translating it yields CSAVPRDYLYEQYF.

The chain recombines TRBV4-1 with TRBJ1-4, with D unresolved. Germline assignment: CDR1 MGHRA and CDR2 YSYEKL. Trimming took 4 bases from V and 6 from J, leaving 15 bases between them. The CDR3 has 15 amino acids. CDR3 sequence: CASSPGVRSDEKLFF. CDR3 DNA sequence: TGCGCCAGCAGCCCCGGGGTCCGGAGTGATGAAAAACTGTTTTTT.

V gene TRBV29-1 combines with J gene TRBJ2-1; 7 bases match TRBD2. The CDR3 runs 13 residues. With 6 bases clipped from V and 5 bases from J, the junction kept 7 bases outside the gene matches. Germline CDR1 reads SQVTM; CDR2 reads ANQGSEA. As DNA, the CDR3 is TGCAGCGTGGGCCGGACTAGTGACAATGAGCAGTTCTTC. Translation gives CSVGRTSDNEQFF.

The chain links TRBV4-1 to TRBJ1-2; D may be TRBD1 (5 bases). The CDR3 sequence is 13 residues long. Germline loops: CDR1 MGHRA, CDR2 YSYEKL. With 5 bases removed from V and 4 bases from J, the gap between germline ends came to 11 bases. This CDR3 is CASSDRDSYGYTF. The CDR3 DNA reads TGCGCCAGCAGCGATCGAGACAGCTATGGCTACACCTTC.

This chain links TRBV3-1 with TRBJ2-3; D ambiguous. With 3 bases removed from V and 1 base from J, the gap between germline ends came to 8 bases. This CDR3 spans 14 amino acids. Per the germline V gene, CDR1 is LGHDT and CDR2 is YNNKEL (reference sequence). This CDR3 is CASSHKLRTDTQYF. The CDR3 nucleotides are TGTGCCAGCAGCCACAAACTGCGCACAGATACGCAGTATTTT.

This clonotype has more than one count but fewer than ten. The CDR3 region is CASSEYAVMNTEAFF. The CDR3 DNA sequence: TGTGCCAGCAGTGAATACGCTGTTATGAACACTGAAGCTTTCTTT. The V and J genes are TRBV25-1 and TRBJ1-1, with D unresolved. CDR3 length equals 15 residues. V gave up 0 bases and J gave up 0 bases, with 8 bases separating them. CDR1 and CDR2 from the germline V gene are MGHDK and SYGVNS.

This clonotype came up a few times. This sequence joins TRBV7-9 and TRBJ1-5; no firm D call. V lost 5 bases and J 5 bases, leaving 10 bases between the germline ends. The CDR3 runs 13 residues. Germline V gene lookup returns CDR1 SEHNR and CDR2 FQNEAQ (reference sequence). The CDR3 DNA is TGTGCCAGCAGCCCGCTTGGGGATCAGCCCCAGCATTTT. This sequence encodes CASSPLGDQPQHF.